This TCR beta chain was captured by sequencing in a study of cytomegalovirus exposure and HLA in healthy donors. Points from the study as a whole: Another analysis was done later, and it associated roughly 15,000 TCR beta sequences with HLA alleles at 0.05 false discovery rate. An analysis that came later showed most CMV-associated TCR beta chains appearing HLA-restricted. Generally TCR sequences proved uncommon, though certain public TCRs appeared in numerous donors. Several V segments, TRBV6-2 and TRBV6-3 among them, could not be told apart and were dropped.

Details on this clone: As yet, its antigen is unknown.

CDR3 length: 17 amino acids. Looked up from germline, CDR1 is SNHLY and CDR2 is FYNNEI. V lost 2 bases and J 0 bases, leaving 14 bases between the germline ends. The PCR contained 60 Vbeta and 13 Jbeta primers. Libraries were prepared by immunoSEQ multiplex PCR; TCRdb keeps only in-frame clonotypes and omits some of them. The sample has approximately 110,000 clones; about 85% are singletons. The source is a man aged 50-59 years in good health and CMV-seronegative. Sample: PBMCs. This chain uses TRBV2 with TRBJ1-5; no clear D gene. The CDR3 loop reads CASSESSADYSNQPQHF. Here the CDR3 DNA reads TGTGCCAGCAGTGAATCTAGTGCGGACTATAGCAATCAGCCCCAGCATTTT. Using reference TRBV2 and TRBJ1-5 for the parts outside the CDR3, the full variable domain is EPEVTQTPSHQVTQMGQEVILRCVPISNHLYFYWYRQILGQKVEFLVSFYNNEISEKSEIFDDQFSVERPDGSNFTLKIRSTKLEDSAMYFCASSESSADYSNQPQHFGDGTRLSIL.